In this sample, the clone carrying this TCR beta chain turned up a few times. The data were obtained in a study of blood T cell repertoires in COVID-19. About the research overall: Specimens from acute and convalescent COVID-19 originated in the United States, Italy and Spain. T cells, B-cell-depleted T cells, or PBMCs supplied cDNA or gDNA.

This CDR3 spans 16 amino acids. V shed 6 bases and J shed 1 base, with 13 bases lying between them. Per the germline V gene, CDR1 is SEHNR and CDR2 is FQNEAQ (reference sequence). The method was immunoSEQ multiplex PCR; TCRdb's version includes in-frame clones alone and lacks a portion of them. The profile shows 220,000 or so clones, around 83% of them singletons. The material sequenced was peripheral blood. The TCR comes from a woman aged 45-60 years with COVID-19, enrolled during active disease. V gene TRBV7-9 combines with J gene TRBJ2-6; D remains unclear. The CDR3 reads CASSFSLESGANVLTF. The CDR3 DNA reads as TGTGCCAGCAGTTTTTCGTTGGAGTCTGGGGCCAACGTCCTGACTTTC.